Listed here is a single TCR beta chain. The antigen is not known. These data belong to a study of T cell responses to AZD1222 COVID-19 vaccine. Study-wide findings and caveats: There were mostly white British donors and more females than males, and clonal diversity was possibly underestimated.

The germline V gene encodes CDR1 LNHDA and CDR2 SQIVND (reference sequence). The V end lost 1 base, the J end lost 4 bases, and 14 bases lay between the germline ends. This CDR3 spans 16 amino acids. Sequenced by immunoSEQ multiplex PCR; TCRdb stores in-frame clones only, minus some. The profile covers 110,000 to 150,000 clones, with over 75% appearing a single time and around 1.6% taken by the ten largest. The source of this sequence is an adult in good health. The source was peripheral blood, collected on day 0 of AZD1222 vaccination. V and J are TRBV19 and TRBJ1-5, with a tentative D call TRBD1 (5 bases). This chain's CDR3 is CASSIVGTPTNQPQHF. The CDR3 DNA is TGTGCCAGTAGTATAGTCGGGACGCCGACTAATCAGCCCCAGCATTTT. The variable domain in full, completed from reference TRBV19 and TRBJ1-5, reads DGGITQSPKYLFRKEGQNVTLSCEQNLNHDAMYWYRQDPGQGLRLIYYSQIVNDFQKGDIAEGYSVSREKKESFPLTVTSAQKNPTAFYLCASSIVGTPTNQPQHFGDGTRLSIL.